One and the same sample provided the 13 T cell receptor beta chains below, sequenced in a study of blood T cells in healthy people across ages. A second PCR of 7 to 11 cycles used a sample-barcoded 5' primer and a J-beta primer mix. TCRdb used MiXCR to reprocess the 5' RACE reads, holding one entry per CDR3 protein. The sample includes around 670,000 distinct CDR3 sequences, about 30% of them seen just once. Sequenced: blood. The source is a woman aged 80 or over in good health.

Remarks on this clonotype: The junction departs from the called germline gene at one end, perhaps through a read error. The CDR3 DNA follows: TGTGCCAGCAGTTACGCAGGGGGCTCCTACAATGAGCTGTTCTTC. Translation: CASSYAGGSYNELFF. The chain is built from TRBV6-5 and TRBJ2-1; 8 bases are shared with TRBD1. Germline CDR1 reads MNHEY; CDR2 reads SVGAGI. The CDR3 runs to 15 residues.

This clonotype was counted at least ten times. Given a much more abundant clone one base away, this may be a read error. V is TRBV5-6 and J is TRBJ2-7; either TRBD1 or TRBD2 may fit D (6 bases each). The CDR3 sequence is 14 residues long. The ends were cut back, 5 bases at V and 7 bases at J, with 19 bases in the middle. Germline V gives CDR1 SGHDT, CDR2 YYEEEE. The DNA for the CDR3 is TGTGCCAGCAGTCGAGGGGGGCGCTACAATGAGCAGTACTTC. Protein sequence: CASSRGGRYNEQYF.

This clonotype appeared many times. The chain links TRBV20-1 to TRBJ2-7; tentative D call: TRBD2 (6 bases). The germline V and J ends were trimmed by 6 bases and 0 bases, with 12 bases remaining between them. The CDR3 covers 13 residues. From germline, CDR1 is DFQATT and CDR2 SNEGSKA (reference sequence). CDR3 protein: CSADGLSSYEQYF. The CDR3 coding sequence is TGCAGTGCCGACGGACTAAGCTCCTACGAGCAGTACTTC.

This clonotype was counted between two and nine times. The V and J genes are TRBV20-1 and TRBJ1-4; no clear D. The V gene's germline CDR1 is DFQATT and CDR2 SNEGSKA (reference sequence). V was shortened by 6 bases and J by 4 bases, with 12 bases between the two germline ends. The CDR3 is made up of 13 amino acids. The CDR3 DNA is TGCAGTGCCGTACAGCAGGATAATGAAAAACTGTTTTTT. Translation gives CSAVQQDNEKLFF.

In this sample, this clonotype turned up many times. The V and J genes are TRBV7-3 and TRBJ2-1, with 8 bases identical to TRBD1. Germline V gene data show CDR1 as SGHTA and CDR2 as FQGTGA. The CDR3 has 17 amino acids. V gave up 5 bases and J gave up 4 bases; unmatched junction bases: 13. The CDR3 DNA is TGTGCCAGCAGCCGCCTCGGGGGACAGGCGGCATACAATGAGCAGTTCTTC. This gives the protein CASSRLGGQAAYNEQFF.

In this sample, this clonotype turned up many times. This chain connects TRBV7-2 to TRBJ2-3; D uncertain. This CDR3 contains 17 residues. With 5 bases removed from V and 1 base from J, the gap between germline ends came to 19 bases. The V gene's germline CDR1 is SGHTA and CDR2 FQGNSA. The DNA for the CDR3 is TGTGCCAGCAGCCCTCGGGCTAGTGTTTCGGGCACAGATACGCAGTATTTT. This sequence encodes CASSPRASVSGTDTQYF.

The chain links TRBV2 to TRBJ1-1; tentative D call: TRBD1 (5 bases). The ends were cut back, 6 bases at V and 7 bases at J, with 18 bases in the middle. This CDR3 spans 14 amino acids. The germline V gene encodes CDR1 SNHLY and CDR2 FYNNEI. CDR3 coding DNA: TGTGCCAGCAGGCAGGGTAATTATCGTGGTGAAGCTTTCTTT. Translation: CASRQGNYRGEAFF.

This clonotype was counted many times. The chain joins TRBV7-9 to TRBJ1-2, with D perhaps matching TRBD1 (6 bases). The V and J ends lost 5 bases and 4 bases respectively, with 17 bases between them. CDR3 length equals 15 residues. Germline assignment: CDR1 SEHNR and CDR2 FQNEAQ (reference sequence). CDR3 DNA: TGTGCCAGCAGCCCCCCAGGACAGAACTCCTATGGCTACACCTTC. Translated, it gives CASSPPGQNSYGYTF. Based on the CDR3 plus reference TRBV7-9 and TRBJ1-2, the full variable domain is DTGVSQNPRHKITKRGQNVTFRCDPISEHNRLYWYRQTLGQGPEFLTYFQNEAQLEKSRLLSDRFSAERPKGSFSTLEIQRTEQGDSAMYLCASSPPGQNSYGYTFGSGTRLTVV.

This chain links TRBV5-1 with TRBJ2-5; D unclear. V was shortened by 4 bases and J by 3 bases, with 22 bases between the two germline ends. This CDR3 is built from 17 residues. In germline, CDR1 is SGHRS, CDR2 YFSETQ. CDR3 sequence: CASSPGLLGSQEETQYF. The CDR3, as DNA: TGCGCCAGCAGCCCTGGCCTTCTAGGTTCTCAGGAAGAGACCCAGTACTTC.

This clonotype was recorded many times. The chain links TRBV7-6 to TRBJ2-1, with 9 nucleotides matching TRBD1. The CDR3 spans 15 residues. The germline V gene encodes CDR1 SGHVS and CDR2 FNYEAQ. Trimming at V came to 5 bases and at J to 6 bases, leaving 8 bases not matched to a gene. CDR3 region: CASSPGTGSGNEQFF. CDR3 coding DNA: TGTGCCAGCAGCCCTGGGACAGGGTCGGGCAATGAGCAGTTCTTC. The full variable domain, completed using reference TRBV7-6 and TRBJ2-1, is GAGVSQSPRYKVTKRGQDVALRCDPISGHVSLYWYRQALGQGPEFLTYFNYEAQQDKSGLPNDRFSAERPEGSISTLTIQRTEQRDSAMYRCASSPGTGSGNEQFFGPGTRLTVL.

The chain is built from TRBV6-5 and TRBJ2-7, with D possibly called TRBD1 or TRBD2 (5 bases each). With the DNA end fitting TRBJ2-5 better, the J assignment may be wrong. The CDR3 has 14 residues. Germline V CDR1 and CDR2: MNHEY, SVGAGI. This CDR3 is CASSPGGTPGTQYF. CDR3 sequence (DNA): TGTGCCAGCAGTCCCGGTGGGACCCCAGGGACCCAGTACTTC.

This clonotype was found many times. V and J are TRBV30 and TRBJ1-5; 7 bases match TRBD1. The CDR3 sequence is 14 residues long. Trimming took 4 bases from V and 4 from J; bases not matched to a gene: 7. Germline V gene data show CDR1 as GTSNPN and CDR2 as SVGIG (reference sequence). The CDR3 reads CAWTWAGGNQPQHF. DNA for the CDR3: TGTGCCTGGACCTGGGCAGGGGGAAATCAGCCCCAGCATTTT.

To note about this clonotype: A read error is possible here, since a much larger clone lies one base away. V is TRBV5-1 and J is TRBJ2-5, with TRBD1 identical over 10 bases. This CDR3 region has 16 residues. CDR1 is SGHRS and CDR2 is YFSETQ in the germline V gene. DNA for the CDR3: TGCGCCGGCAGCGGAGGGGGACAGGGGACTGGCGAGACCCAGTACTTC. This encodes CAGSGGGQGTGETQYF.